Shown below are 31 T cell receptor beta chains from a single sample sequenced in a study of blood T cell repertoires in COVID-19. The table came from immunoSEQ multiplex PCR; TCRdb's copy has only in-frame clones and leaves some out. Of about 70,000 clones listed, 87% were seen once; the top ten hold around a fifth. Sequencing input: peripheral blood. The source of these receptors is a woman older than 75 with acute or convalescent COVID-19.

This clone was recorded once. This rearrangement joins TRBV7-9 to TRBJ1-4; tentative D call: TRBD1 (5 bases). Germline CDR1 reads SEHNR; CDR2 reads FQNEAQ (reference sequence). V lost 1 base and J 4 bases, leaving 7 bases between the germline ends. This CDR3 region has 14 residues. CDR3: CASSLGQFNEKLFF. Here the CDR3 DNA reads TGTGCCAGCAGCTTAGGACAGTTTAATGAAAAACTGTTTTTT.

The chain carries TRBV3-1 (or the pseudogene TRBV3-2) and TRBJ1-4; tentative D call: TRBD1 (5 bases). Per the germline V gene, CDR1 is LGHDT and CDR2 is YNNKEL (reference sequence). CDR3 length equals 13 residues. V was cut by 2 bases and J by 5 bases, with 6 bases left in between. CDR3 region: CASSQRGNEKLFF. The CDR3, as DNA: TGTGCCAGCAGCCAAAGGGGAAATGAAAAACTGTTTTTT.

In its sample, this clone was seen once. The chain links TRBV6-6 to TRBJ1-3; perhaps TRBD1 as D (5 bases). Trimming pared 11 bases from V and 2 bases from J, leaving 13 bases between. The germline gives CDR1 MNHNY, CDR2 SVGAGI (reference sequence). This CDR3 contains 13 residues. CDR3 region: CAVAQGTGNTIYF. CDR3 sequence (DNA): TGTGCCGTGGCCCAGGGAACTGGAAACACCATATATTTT.

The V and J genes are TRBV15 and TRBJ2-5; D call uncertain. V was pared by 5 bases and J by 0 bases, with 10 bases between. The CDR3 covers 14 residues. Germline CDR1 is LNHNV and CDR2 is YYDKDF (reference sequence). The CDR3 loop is CATSPTSYQETQYF. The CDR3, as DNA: TGTGCCACCAGCCCCACTTCGTACCAAGAGACCCAGTACTTC.

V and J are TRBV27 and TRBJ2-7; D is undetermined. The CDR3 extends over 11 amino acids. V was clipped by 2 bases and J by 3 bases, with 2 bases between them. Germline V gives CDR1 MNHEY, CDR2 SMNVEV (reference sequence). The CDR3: CASSLLYEQYF. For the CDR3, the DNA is TGTGCCAGCAGTTTACTCTACGAGCAGTACTTC.

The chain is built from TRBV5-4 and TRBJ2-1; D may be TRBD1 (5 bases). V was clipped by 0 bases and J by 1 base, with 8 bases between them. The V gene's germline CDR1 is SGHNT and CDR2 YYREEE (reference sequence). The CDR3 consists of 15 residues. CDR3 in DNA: TGTGCCAGCAGCTTGGGACAGCAATCCTACAATGAGCAGTTCTTC. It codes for CASSLGQQSYNEQFF.

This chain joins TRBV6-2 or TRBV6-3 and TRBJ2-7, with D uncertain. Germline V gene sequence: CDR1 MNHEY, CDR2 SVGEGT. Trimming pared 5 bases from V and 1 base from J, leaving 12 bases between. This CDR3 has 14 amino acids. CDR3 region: CASSLMPGSYEQYF. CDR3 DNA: TGTGCCAGCAGTCTAATGCCCGGGTCCTACGAGCAGTACTTC.

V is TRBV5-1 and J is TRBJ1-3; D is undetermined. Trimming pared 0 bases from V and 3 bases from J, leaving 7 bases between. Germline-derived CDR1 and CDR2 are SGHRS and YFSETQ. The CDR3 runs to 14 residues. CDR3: CASSLDGNGNTIYF. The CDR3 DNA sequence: TGCGCCAGCAGCTTGGACGGGAATGGAAACACCATATATTTT.

Here the CDR3 reads CASRTPGADTQYF. The CDR3 DNA is TGTGCCAGCAGGACCCCGGGGGCAGATACGCAGTATTTT. The chain employs TRBV6-5 and TRBJ2-3; D is perhaps TRBD2 (6 bases). This CDR3 contains 13 residues. Per the germline V gene, CDR1 is MNHEY and CDR2 is SVGAGI. Trimming shortened V by 6 bases and J by 4 bases, and 11 bases separated the two germline ends.

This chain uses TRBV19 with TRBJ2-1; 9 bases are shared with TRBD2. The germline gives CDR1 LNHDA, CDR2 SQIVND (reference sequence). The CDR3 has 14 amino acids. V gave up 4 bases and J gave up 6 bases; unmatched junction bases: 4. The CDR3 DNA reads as TGTGCCAGTAGTACGGGACTAGCAGGCAATGAGCAGTTCTTC. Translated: CASSTGLAGNEQFF.

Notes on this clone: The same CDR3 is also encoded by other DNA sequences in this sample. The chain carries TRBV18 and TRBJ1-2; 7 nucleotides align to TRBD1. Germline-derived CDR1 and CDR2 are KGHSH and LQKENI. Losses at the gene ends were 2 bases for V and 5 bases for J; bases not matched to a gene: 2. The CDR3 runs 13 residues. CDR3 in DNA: TGTGCCAGCTCACCAGACAGGGTTTATGGCTACACCTTC. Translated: CASSPDRVYGYTF. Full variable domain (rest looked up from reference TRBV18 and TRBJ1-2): NAGVMQNPRHLVRRRGQEARLRCSPMKGHSHVYWYRQLPEEGLKFMVYLQKENIIDESGMPKERFSAEFPKEGPSILRIQQVVRGDSAAYFCASSPDRVYGYTFGSGTRLTVV.

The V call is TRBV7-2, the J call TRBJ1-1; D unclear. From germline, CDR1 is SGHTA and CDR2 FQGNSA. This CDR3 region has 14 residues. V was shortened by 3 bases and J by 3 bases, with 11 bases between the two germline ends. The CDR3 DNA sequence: TGTGCCAGCAGCTTCACCCCGTCGGACACTGAAGCTTTCTTT. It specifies CASSFTPSDTEAFF.

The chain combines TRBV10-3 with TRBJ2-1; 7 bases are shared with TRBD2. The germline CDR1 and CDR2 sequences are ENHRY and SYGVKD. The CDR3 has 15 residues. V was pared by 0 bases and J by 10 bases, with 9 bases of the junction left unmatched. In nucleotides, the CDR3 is TGTGCCATCAGTGAGTCGCCCCGGGAGGATCGGGAGCAGTTCTTC. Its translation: CAISESPREDREQFF.

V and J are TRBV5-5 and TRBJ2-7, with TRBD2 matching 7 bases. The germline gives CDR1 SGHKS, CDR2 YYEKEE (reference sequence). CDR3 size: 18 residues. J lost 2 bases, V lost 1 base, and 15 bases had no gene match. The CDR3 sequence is CASSLSLTQRDVTYEQYF. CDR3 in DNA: TGTGCCAGCAGCTTGAGCCTTACCCAGCGGGACGTCACCTACGAGCAGTACTTC.

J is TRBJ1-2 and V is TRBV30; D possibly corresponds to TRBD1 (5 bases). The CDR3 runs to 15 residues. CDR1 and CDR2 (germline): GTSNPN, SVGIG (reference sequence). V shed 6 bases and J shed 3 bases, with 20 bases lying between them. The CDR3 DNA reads TGTGCCTGCCTGGCGGTACGACAGAGACACTATGGCTACACCTTC. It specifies CACLAVRQRHYGYTF.

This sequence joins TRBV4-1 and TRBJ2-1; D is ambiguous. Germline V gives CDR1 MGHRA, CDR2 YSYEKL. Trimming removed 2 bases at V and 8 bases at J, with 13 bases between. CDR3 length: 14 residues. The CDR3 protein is CASSQPAGWDEQFF. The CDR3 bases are TGCGCCAGCAGCCAACCCGCCGGGTGGGATGAGCAGTTCTTC.

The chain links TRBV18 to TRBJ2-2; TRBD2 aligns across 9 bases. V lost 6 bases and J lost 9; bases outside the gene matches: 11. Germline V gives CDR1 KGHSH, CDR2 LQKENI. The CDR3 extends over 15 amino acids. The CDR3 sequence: CASSAGGRALRELFF. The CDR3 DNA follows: TGTGCCAGCTCGGCAGGCGGGAGGGCCCTCCGGGAGCTGTTTTTT.

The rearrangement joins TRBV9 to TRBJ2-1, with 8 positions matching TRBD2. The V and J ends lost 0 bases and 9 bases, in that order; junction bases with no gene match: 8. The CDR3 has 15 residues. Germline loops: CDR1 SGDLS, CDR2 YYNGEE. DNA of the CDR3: TGTGCCAGCAGCGTAGTCTCGGGAGGGATTGGTGAGCAGTTCTTC. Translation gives CASSVVSGGIGEQFF. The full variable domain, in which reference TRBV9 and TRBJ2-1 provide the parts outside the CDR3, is DSGVTQTPKHLITATGQRVTLRCSPRSGDLSVYWYQQSLDQGLQFLIQYYNGEERAKGNILERFSAQQFPDLHSELNLSSLELGDSALYFCASSVVSGGIGEQFFGPGTRLTVL.

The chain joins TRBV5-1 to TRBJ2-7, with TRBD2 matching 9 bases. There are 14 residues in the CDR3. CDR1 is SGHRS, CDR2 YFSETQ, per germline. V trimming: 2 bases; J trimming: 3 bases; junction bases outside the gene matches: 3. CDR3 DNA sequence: TGCGCCAGCAGCTTTAGCGGGAGATTCTACGAGCAGTACTTC. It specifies CASSFSGRFYEQYF.

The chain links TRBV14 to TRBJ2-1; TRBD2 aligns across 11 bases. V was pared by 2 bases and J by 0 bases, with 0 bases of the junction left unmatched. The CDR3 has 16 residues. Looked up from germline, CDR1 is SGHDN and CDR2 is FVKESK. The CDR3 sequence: CASSQLAGGSYNEQFF. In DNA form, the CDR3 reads TGTGCCAGCAGCCAACTAGCGGGAGGCTCCTACAATGAGCAGTTCTTC.

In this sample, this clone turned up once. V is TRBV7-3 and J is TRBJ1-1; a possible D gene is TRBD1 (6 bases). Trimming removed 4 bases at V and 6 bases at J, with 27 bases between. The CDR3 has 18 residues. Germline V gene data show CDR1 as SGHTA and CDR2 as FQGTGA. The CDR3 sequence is CASSSQLLGAFPASEAFF. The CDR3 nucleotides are TGTGCCAGCAGCTCCCAATTGTTGGGGGCCTTTCCCGCGTCTGAAGCTTTCTTT.

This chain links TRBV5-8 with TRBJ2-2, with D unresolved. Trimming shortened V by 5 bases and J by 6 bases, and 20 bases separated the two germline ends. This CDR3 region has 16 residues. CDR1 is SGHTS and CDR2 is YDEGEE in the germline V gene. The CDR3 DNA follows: TGTGCCAGCAGTAAGTCCGGATACGCCCTAGCCGGGGAGCTGTTTTTT. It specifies CASSKSGYALAGELFF.

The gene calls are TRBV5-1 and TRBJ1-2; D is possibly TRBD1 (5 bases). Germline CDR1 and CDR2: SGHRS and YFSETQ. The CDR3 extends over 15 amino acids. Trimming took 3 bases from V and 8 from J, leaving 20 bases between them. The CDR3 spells CASSSTGTGGGGYTF. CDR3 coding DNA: TGCGCCAGCAGCTCCACCGGGACGGGCGGGGGAGGCTACACCTTC.

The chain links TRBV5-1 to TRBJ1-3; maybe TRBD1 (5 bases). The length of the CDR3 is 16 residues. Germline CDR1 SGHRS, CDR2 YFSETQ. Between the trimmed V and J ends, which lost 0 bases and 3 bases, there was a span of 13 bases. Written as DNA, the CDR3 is TGCGCCAGCAGCTTGGACCCCCAGGGCGGTGGAAACACCATATATTTT. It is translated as CASSLDPQGGGNTIYF.

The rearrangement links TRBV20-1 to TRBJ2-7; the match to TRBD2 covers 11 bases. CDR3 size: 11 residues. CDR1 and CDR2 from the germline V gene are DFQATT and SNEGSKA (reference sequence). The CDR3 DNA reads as TGCAGCGGGACTAGCGGTTACGAGCAGTACTTC. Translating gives CSGTSGYEQYF.

The CDR3 region has the DNA TGTGCCAGTCGGAGGGGCACCGGGGAGCTGTTTTTT. This translates into CASRRGTGELFF. The J gene is TRBJ2-2, the V gene TRBV19, with D possibly being TRBD2 (6 bases). CDR1 is LNHDA, CDR2 SQIVND, per germline (reference sequence). The length of the CDR3 is 12 residues. Trimming removed 8 bases from V and 4 bases from J, with 8 bases in between.

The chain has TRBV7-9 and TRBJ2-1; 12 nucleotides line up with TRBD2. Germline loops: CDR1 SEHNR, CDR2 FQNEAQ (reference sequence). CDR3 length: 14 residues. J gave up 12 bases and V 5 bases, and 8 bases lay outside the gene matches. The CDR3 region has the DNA TGTGCCAGCAGCAGGACTAGCGGGATAGGGGTGCAGTTCTTC. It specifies CASSRTSGIGVQFF.

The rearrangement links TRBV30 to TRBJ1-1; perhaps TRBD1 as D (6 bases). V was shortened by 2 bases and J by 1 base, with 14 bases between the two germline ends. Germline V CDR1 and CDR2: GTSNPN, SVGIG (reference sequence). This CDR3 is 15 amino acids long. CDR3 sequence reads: CAWSSPGVGNTEAFF. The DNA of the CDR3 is TGTGCCTGGAGTTCCCCAGGGGTCGGGAACACTGAAGCTTTCTTT. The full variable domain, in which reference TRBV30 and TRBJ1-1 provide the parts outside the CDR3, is SQTIHQWPATLVQPVGSPLSLECTVEGTSNPNLYWYRQAAGRGLQLLFYSVGIGQISSEVPQNLSASRPQDRQFILSSKKLLLSDSGFYLCAWSSPGVGNTEAFFGQGTRLTVV.

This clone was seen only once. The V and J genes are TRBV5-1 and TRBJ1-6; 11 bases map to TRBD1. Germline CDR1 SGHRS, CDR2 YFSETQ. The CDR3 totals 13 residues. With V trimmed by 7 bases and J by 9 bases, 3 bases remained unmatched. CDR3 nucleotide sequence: TGCGCCAGCGGGACAGGGGGTGGTTCACCCCTCCACTTT. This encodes CASGTGGGSPLHF. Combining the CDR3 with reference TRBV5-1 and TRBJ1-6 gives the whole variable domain KAGVTQTPRYLIKTRGQQVTLSCSPISGHRSVSWYQQTPGQGLQFLFEYFSETQRNKGNFPGRFSGRQFSNSRSEMNVSTLELGDSALYLCASGTGGGSPLHFGNGTRLTVT.

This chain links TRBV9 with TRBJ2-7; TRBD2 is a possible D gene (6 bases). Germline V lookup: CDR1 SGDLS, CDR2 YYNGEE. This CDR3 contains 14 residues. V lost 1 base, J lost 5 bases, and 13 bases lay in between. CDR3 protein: CASSVLGGGDEQYF. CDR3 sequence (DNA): TGTGCCAGCAGCGTACTCGGGGGTGGCGACGAGCAGTACTTC.

CDR3 loop: CASQSRSGGRYNEQFF. CDR3 DNA sequence: TGTGCCAGCCAATCACGAAGCGGGGGGAGATACAATGAGCAGTTCTTC. The V gene is TRBV27, the J gene TRBJ2-1, with 9 bases that match TRBD2. V was pared by 8 bases and J by 4 bases, with 12 bases of the junction left unmatched. This CDR3 has 16 residues. Germline V gene data show CDR1 as MNHEY and CDR2 as SMNVEV (reference sequence).